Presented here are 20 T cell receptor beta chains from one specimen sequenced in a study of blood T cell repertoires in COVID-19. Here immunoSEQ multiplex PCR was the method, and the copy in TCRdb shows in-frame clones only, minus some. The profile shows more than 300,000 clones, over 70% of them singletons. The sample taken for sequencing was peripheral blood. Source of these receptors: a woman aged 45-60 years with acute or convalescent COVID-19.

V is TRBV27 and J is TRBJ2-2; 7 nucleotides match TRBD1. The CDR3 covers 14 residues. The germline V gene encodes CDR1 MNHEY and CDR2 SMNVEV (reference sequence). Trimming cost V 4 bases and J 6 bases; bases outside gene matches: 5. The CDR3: CASSSTGVAGELFF. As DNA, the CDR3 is TGTGCCAGCAGTTCCACAGGGGTAGCCGGGGAGCTGTTTTTT.

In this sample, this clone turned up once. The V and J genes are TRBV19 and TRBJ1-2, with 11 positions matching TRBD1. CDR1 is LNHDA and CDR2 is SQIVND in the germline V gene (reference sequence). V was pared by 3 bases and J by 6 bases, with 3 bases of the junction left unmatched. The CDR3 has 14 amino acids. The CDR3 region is CASSIPGQGDGYTF. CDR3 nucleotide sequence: TGTGCCAGTAGTATCCCGGGACAGGGGGATGGCTACACCTTC. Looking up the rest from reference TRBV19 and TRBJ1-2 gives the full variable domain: DGGITQSPKYLFRKEGQNVTLSCEQNLNHDAMYWYRQDPGQGLRLIYYSQIVNDFQKGDIAEGYSVSREKKESFPLTVTSAQKNPTAFYLCASSIPGQGDGYTFGSGTRLTVV.

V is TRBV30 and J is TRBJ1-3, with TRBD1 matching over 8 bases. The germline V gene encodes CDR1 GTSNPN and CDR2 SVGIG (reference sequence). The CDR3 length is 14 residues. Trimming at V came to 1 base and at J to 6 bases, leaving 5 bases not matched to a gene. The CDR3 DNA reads TGTGCCTGGAGTGGGACAGGGAATGAAAACACCATATATTTT. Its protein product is CAWSGTGNENTIYF.

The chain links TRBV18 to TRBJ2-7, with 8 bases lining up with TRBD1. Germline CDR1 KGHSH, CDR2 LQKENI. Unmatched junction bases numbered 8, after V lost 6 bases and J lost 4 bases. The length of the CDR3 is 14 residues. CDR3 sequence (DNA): TGTGCCAGCTCTGAGGACAGGGCCCATTACGAGCAGTACTTC. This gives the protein CASSEDRAHYEQYF.

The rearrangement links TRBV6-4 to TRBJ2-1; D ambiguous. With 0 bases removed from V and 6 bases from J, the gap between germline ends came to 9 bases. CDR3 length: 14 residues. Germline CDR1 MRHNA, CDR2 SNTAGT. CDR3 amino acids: CASSDSVSGNEQFF. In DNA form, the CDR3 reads TGTGCCAGCAGTGACTCCGTATCAGGCAATGAGCAGTTCTTC.

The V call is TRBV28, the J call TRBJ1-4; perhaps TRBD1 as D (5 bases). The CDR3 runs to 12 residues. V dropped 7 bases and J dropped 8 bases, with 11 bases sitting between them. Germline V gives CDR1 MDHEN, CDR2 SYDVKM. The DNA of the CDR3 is TGTGCCAGCAATGAGGAGGGGGAAAAACTGTTTTTT. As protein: CASNEEGEKLFF.

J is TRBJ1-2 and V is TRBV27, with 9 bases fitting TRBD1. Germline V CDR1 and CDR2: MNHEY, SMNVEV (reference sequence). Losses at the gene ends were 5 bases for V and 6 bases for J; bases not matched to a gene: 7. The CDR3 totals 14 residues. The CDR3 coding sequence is TGTGCCAGCAGTCCCGGGACAGGGATGGATGGCTACACCTTC. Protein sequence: CASSPGTGMDGYTF.

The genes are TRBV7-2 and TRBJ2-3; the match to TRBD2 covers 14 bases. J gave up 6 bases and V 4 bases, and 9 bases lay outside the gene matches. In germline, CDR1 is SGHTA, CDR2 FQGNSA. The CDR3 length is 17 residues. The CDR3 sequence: CASSSQRLAGGQDTQYF. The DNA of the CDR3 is TGTGCCAGCAGCTCCCAACGACTAGCGGGGGGGCAGGATACGCAGTATTTT.

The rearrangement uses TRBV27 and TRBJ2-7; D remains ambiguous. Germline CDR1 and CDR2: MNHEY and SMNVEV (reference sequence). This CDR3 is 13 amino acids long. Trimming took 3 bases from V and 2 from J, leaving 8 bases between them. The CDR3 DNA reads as TGTGCCAGCAGTTTCGCAGACACCTACGAGCAGTACTTC. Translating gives CASSFADTYEQYF.

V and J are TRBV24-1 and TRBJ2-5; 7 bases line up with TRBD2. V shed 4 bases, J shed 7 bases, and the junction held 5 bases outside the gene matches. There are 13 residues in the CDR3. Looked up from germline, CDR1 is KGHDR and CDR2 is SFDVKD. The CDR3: CATSDAGVATQYF. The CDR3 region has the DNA TGTGCCACCAGTGACGCGGGGGTGGCGACCCAGTACTTC.

Here the CDR3 reads CASSPPDREGEKLFF. The DNA for the CDR3 is TGTGCCAGCAGCCCCCCGGACAGGGAGGGTGAAAAACTGTTTTTT. The chain carries TRBV7-2 and TRBJ1-4; 8 nucleotides line up with TRBD1. The CDR3 extends over 15 amino acids. Germline V gene data show CDR1 as SGHTA and CDR2 as FQGNSA. Trimming removed 5 bases from V and 7 bases from J; junction bases left unmatched: 9.

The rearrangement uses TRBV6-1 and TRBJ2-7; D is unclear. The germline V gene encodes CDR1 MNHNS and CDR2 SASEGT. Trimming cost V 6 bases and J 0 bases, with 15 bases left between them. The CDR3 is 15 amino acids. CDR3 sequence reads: CASSFTHDFSYEQYV. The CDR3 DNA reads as TGTGCCAGCAGCTTCACACATGACTTCTCCTACGAGCAGTACGTC.

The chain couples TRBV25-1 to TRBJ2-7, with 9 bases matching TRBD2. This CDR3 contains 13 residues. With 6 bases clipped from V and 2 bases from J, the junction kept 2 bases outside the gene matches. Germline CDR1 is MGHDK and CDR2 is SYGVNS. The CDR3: CASRASGTYEQYF. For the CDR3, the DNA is TGTGCCAGCAGGGCTAGCGGGACCTACGAGCAGTACTTC.

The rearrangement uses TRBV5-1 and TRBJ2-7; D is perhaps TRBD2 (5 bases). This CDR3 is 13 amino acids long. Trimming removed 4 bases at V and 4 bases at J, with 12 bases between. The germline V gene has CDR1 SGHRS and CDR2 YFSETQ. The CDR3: CASSLDGEYEQYF. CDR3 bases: TGCGCCAGCAGCCTGGACGGGGAATACGAGCAGTACTTC. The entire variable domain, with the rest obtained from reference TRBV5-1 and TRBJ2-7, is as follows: KAGVTQTPRYLIKTRGQQVTLSCSPISGHRSVSWYQQTPGQGLQFLFEYFSETQRNKGNFPGRFSGRQFSNSRSEMNVSTLELGDSALYLCASSLDGEYEQYFGPGTRLTVT.

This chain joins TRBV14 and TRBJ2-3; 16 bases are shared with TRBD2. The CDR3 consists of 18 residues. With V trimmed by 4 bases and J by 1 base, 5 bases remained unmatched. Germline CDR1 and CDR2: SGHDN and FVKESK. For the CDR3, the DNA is TGTGCCAGCAGCCTTGGGACTAGCGGGAGGGCCCGCACAGATACGCAGTATTTT. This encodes CASSLGTSGRARTDTQYF.

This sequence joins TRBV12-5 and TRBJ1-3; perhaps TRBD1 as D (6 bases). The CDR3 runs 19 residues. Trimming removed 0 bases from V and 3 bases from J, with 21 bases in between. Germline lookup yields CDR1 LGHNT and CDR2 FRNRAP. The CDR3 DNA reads TGTGCTAGTGGTTTGGTACGGAGCCTCAGGGAACAGGGTGGAAACACCATATATTTT. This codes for CASGLVRSLREQGGNTIYF.

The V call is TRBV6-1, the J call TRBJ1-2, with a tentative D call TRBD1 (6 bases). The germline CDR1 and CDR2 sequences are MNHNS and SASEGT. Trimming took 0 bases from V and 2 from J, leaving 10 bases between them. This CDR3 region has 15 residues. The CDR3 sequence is CASSEARTANYGYTF. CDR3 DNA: TGTGCCAGCAGTGAAGCGAGGACAGCGAACTATGGCTACACCTTC.

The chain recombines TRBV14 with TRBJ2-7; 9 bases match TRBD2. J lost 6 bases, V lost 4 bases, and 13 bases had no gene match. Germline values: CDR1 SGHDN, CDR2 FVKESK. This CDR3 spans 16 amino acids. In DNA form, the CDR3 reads TGTGCCAGCAGCCGCGGCCAAAGGGGACTAGCCCTCGAGCAGTACTTC. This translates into CASSRGQRGLALEQYF.

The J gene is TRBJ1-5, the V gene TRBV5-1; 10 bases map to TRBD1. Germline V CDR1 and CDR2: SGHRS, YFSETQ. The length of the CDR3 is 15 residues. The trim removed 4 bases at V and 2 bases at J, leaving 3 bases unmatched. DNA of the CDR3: TGCGCCAGCAGCCTAGGACAGGGGGGCAATCAGCCCCAGCATTTT. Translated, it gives CASSLGQGGNQPQHF.

CDR3 amino acids: CATKTPQSGSGELFF. The CDR3, as DNA: TGTGCCACGAAAACTCCTCAATCAGGGTCCGGGGAGCTGTTTTTT. This chain joins TRBV27 and TRBJ2-2, with D perhaps TRBD1 (5 bases). V was trimmed by 10 bases and J by 6 bases, leaving 21 bases between them. There are 15 residues in the CDR3. Germline V gives CDR1 MNHEY, CDR2 SMNVEV (reference sequence).